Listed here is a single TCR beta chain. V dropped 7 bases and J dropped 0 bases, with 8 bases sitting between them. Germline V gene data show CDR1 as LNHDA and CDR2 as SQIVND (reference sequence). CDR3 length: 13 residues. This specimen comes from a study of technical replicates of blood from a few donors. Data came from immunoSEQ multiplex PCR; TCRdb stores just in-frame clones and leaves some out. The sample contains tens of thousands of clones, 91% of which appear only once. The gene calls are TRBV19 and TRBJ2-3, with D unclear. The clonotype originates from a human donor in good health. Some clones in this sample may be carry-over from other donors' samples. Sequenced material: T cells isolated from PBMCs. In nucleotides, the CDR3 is TGTGCCAGTATGCTGAGTAGCACAGATACGCAGTATTTT. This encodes CASMLSSTDTQYF.